The following is a T cell receptor (beta chain) sequence with its context. Sequencing was performed with immunoSEQ multiplex PCR; in TCRdb, only in-frame clones are kept and a portion is missing. The table includes tens of thousands of clones, around nine tenths detected once. The V gene lost 6 bases and the J gene lost 4 bases, with 9 bases spanning the gap. Germline loops: CDR1 MNHNY, CDR2 SVGAGI (reference sequence). The CDR3 runs 13 residues. The record originates from a study of T cell responses to AZD1222 COVID-19 vaccine. The sequence was obtained from an adult in good health. This rearrangement joins TRBV6-6 to TRBJ1-4; D possibly corresponds to TRBD1 (5 bases). Sequenced material: peripheral blood, taken on day 0 of AZD1222 vaccination. The CDR3 sequence is CASSDSFNEKLFF. The CDR3 nucleotides are TGTGCCAGCAGCGACAGTTTTAATGAAAAACTGTTTTTT.